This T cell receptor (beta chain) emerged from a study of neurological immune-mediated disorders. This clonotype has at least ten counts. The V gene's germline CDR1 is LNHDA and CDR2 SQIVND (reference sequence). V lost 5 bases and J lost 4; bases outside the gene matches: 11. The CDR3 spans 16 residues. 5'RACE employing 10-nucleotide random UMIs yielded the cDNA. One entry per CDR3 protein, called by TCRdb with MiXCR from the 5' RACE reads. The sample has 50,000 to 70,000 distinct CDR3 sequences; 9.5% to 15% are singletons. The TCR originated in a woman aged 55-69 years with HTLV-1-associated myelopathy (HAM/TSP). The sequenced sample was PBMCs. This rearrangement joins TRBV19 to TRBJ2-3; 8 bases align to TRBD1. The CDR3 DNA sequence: TGTGCCAGTAGTCCTCTGACAGGGGTCAGGCCAGATACGCAGTATTTT. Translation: CASSPLTGVRPDTQYF.